This T cell receptor beta chain was found in a study of T cell responses to AZD1222 COVID-19 vaccine. Some clones are missing from TCRdb's copy, which holds only in-frame ones; the method was immunoSEQ multiplex PCR. The sample has about 150,000 clones, 88% seen once; the top ten hold under 5.5%. The germline gives CDR1 KGHSH, CDR2 LQKENI. The CDR3 has 12 residues. The V end lost 0 bases, the J end lost 7 bases, and 4 bases lay between the germline ends. The sequence derives from an adult who received the MenACWY meningococcal vaccine as a control. This chain uses TRBV18 with TRBJ2-1; D ambiguous. The input for sequencing was peripheral blood, taken 28 days after the second dose of the MenACWY control vaccine. CDR3 coding DNA: TGTGCCAGCTCACCACCCACAAATGAGCAGTTCTTC. Amino acid sequence: CASSPPTNEQFF.